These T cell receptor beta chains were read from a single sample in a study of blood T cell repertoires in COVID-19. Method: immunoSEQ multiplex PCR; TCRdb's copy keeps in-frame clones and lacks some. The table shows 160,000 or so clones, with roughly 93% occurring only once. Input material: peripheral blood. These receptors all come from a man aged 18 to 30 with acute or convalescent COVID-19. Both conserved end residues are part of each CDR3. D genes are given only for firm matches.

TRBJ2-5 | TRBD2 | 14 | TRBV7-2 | CASSLSGRSETQYF
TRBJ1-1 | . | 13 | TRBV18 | CASSPTGNTEAFF
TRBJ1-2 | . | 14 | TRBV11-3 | CASSDRQLNYGYTF
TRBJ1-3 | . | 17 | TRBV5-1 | CASSLSSAGEGGNTIYF
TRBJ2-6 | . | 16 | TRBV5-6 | CASSPQGFSGANVLTF
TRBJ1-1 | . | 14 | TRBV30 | CAWSPQLGGTEAFF
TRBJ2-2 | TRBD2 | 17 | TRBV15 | CATEPGLAGEGTGELFF
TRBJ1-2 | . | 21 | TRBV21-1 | CASSKGRWVAHGGVVRYGYTF
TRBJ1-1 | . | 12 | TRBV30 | CAHGQPNTEAFF
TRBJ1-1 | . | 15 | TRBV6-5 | CASRARTVMNTEAFF
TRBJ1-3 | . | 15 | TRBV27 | CASSLFPFSGNTIYF
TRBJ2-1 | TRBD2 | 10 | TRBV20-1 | CSAEREEQFF
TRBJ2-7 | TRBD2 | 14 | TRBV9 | CASSPRTRIYEQYF
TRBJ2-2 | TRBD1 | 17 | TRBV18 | CASSPHPGTGDTGELFF
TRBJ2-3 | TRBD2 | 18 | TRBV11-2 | CASSQTPSAGGRPDTQYF
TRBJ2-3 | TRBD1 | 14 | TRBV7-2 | CASSPGTVTDTQYF
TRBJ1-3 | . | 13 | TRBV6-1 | CASSEAGVSTIYF
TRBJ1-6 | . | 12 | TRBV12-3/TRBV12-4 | CASSFRDSPLHF
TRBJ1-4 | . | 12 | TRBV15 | CATSRDSEKLFF
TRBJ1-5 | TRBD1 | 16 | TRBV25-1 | CASRETGEKGNQPQHF
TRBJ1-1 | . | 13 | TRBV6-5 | CATYSNGDTEAFF
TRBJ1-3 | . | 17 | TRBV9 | CASSVEAGGDSGNTIYF
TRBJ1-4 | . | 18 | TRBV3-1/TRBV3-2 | CASSPRMTGLATNEKLFF
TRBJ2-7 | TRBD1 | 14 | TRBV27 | CASRPGTGDYEQYF
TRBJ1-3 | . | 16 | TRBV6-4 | CASSHPGDSGGNTIYF